This T cell receptor beta chain came from a study of T cells in Graves' hyperthyroidism and ophthalmopathy (dated by TCRdb to between 2018 and 2020). With respect to the entire study: Peripheral blood samples were taken at initial diagnosis, before any treatment was given. The study also compared thyroid tissue and blood T-cell repertoires from roughly six Graves' hyperthyroidism patients. A discovery cohort of around 98 patients, 43 with Graves' ophthalmopathy and approximately 57 with stable Graves' hyperthyroidism, was used to find distinguishing TCR V-J signatures. Whether ophthalmopathy could be predicted prospectively was tested in an independent validation cohort made up of 18 to 20 hyperthyroidism patients plus 17 patients who later progressed to ophthalmopathy. TCR Vbeta CDR3 sequencing of some 140 peripheral blood samples (about 45 ophthalmopathy, 75 or so hyperthyroidism and 17 progressor patients) is reported in the paper. The 100 discovery patients were divided at random into training and test sets in a 7:3 ratio. Following sampling, methimazole starting at 30 mg daily was given to hyperthyroidism patients, and high-dose intravenous methylprednisolone was given to ophthalmopathy patients.

Stable Graves' hyperthyroidism was defined as the absence of progression to ophthalmopathy over 18 months of follow-up. The hyperthyroidism patients were between 18 and 65 years old and newly diagnosed, with a disease duration of less than 2 months. Patients with uncontrolled infections, other autoimmune diseases, pregnancy or lactation were excluded. Diagnoses were based on clinical symptoms, serum thyroxine and TRAb, thyroid ultrasound and orbital computed tomography. PBMCs were separated from around 9.1 ml of fresh peripheral blood using Ficoll-Paque density gradient centrifugation. Total RNA was extracted with Trizol reagent, and quality was checked on an Agilent 2100 Bioanalyzer. Comment on this clonotype: Its recognized antigen is unknown. No much larger clone exists at a distance of one base, and base qualities are not known.

TCR beta CDR3 regions were amplified from RNA transcripts. A first-round RT-PCR of the TCR CDR3 used the HTBI primer set with the Qiagen OneStep RT-PCR kit. The libraries were constructed in a second round of multiplex PCR and then size-selected and purified. Paired-end sequencing of the libraries was performed with 100 bp reads on an Illumina HiSeq2000. From the authors' description of their analysis: SOAPnuke was used to process the raw data, with reads discarded if the reads contained adapters or uncalled bases, had a mean Phred below 15, or lacked an exact constant-primer or identifier match. High-quality paired reads were merged with COPE v1.2.5, and unique nucleotide sequences were defined as clonotypes. MiTCR v1.1 was used to align the clonotypes against IMGT TRBV, TRBD and TRBJ reference segments. The analysis included only V-J combinations with a frequency above 0.0001, which together covered approximately 99% of the repertoires. The TCS score was defined as F50 (clonal expansion) divided by E x V (chaos), with BLOSUM62-based TCRdist calculated between CDR3 peptides within each V-J. Welch's t-statistics and random forest reduced 450 to 600 V-J features to 10 to 15, which were used in a naive Bayes classifier (R e1071). Through fastp at Q25 and MiXCR, TCRdb rebuilt clones from the public reads, retaining in-frame beta chains. Identical CDR3 protein sequences are pooled into one entry, listed with their most common genes and DNA. These V and J calls derive from TCRdb rather than the authors' analysis. The sample table records about 560,000 distinct CDR3 sequences; 13% to 15% of these occur just once. The top ten clonotypes cover about 15% of the sample.

V is clipped by 2 bases and J by 6 bases, and the sequence between their germline boundaries is 12 bases long. Taken from the germline V gene, the CDR1 and CDR2 loops are MNHNS and SASEGT. Including cysteine and phenylalanine, the CDR3 has 14 amino acids. Here the CDR3 DNA is all that survives: 42 bases in frame from base 1. The full study reports these points: Blood samples also contained most of the expanded thyroid clonotypes (frequency above 0.001), which suggests that blood repertoires may reflect thyroid immune responses. A model built on a 13 V-J signature distinguished ophthalmopathy from stable hyperthyroidism, reaching about 88% sensitivity and under 84% specificity in cross-validation and 80%/75% in testing. In validation, progression to ophthalmopathy was predicted by the model with 70.59% sensitivity and 72% to 85% specificity, a median of roughly 6.4 months before onset. No statistical method was used to fix the sample size in advance, and group allocation was not hidden from the investigators.

The clonotype originates from a middle-aged woman with Graves' hyperthyroidism. Sequencing was carried out using blood. The sequence links TRBV6-1 to TRBJ2-3; the D gene is perhaps TRBD2, from 6 matching bases. The nucleotide sequence is given as TGTGCCAGCAGTGAACGGGGGTTCATGGATACGCAGTATTTT. Its translation reads: CASSERGFMDTQYF.